Sequencing of this TCR beta chain was carried out in a study of vaccination effects on CD4 cells after COVID-19. Study context: Each participant was given two doses of one vaccine (BNT162b2 or mRNA-1273). The study's findings and limits: Only a few convalescent patients and no early post-infection timepoints featured in the study.

Germline CDR1 SNHLY, CDR2 FYNNEI. Trimming took off 4 bases at V and 2 bases at J, with 8 bases between the two ends. CDR3 length: 13 amino acids. Profiling relied on immunoSEQ multiplex PCR, and the TCRdb table lists in-frame clones only, not all of them. The sample lists tens of thousands of clones; around 70% were seen once. Antigen-specific CD4+ T cells expanded by the ViraFEST assay with viral peptide pools were then sequenced. Researchers isolated CD4+ T cells once less than 13 days of culture had elapsed. This clone was observed once. Its cognate antigen is unknown. The chain recombines TRBV2 with TRBJ2-5; a weak D match, TRBD1 (5 bases). The sample was CD4+ T cells from PBMCs cultured with HCoV-229E spike peptides, taken before COVID-19 vaccination. This receptor was obtained from a human donor who received a COVID-19 vaccine. DNA for the CDR3: TGTGCCAGCAGTGTAAACAGGCAAGAGACCCAGTACTTC. It yields the protein CASSVNRQETQYF.